These 5 T cell receptor beta chains were sequenced from one sample in a study of Graves' ophthalmopathy and Graves' hyperthyroidism. RNA served as the template for amplifying TCR beta CDR3 regions. An initial RT-PCR round employing HTBI primers preceded a second-round multiplex PCR. TCRdb analysed the multiplex PCR reads with MiXCR anew, one entry per CDR3 protein. The data contain over a million distinct CDR3 sequences, less than 45% of them singletons. Sample: peripheral blood or thyroid tissue (not recorded which). These receptor sequences come from an adult man with Graves' hyperthyroidism.

V gene TRBV2 combines with J gene TRBJ2-5, with TRBD1 identical over 9 bases. Germline CDR1 and CDR2: SNHLY and FYNNEI. With V trimmed by 7 bases and J by 5 bases, 5 bases remained unmatched. The CDR3 extends over 13 amino acids. CDR3 amino acids: CASTYRGRETQYF. The CDR3 DNA reads as TGTGCCAGCACCTACAGGGGGCGGGAGACCCAGTACTTC.

The V and J genes are TRBV30 and TRBJ2-7, with D perhaps assigned TRBD1 or TRBD2 (5 bases each). CDR1 and CDR2 from the germline V gene are GTSNPN and SVGIG (reference sequence). Between the trimmed V and J ends, which lost 5 bases and 0 bases, there was a span of 8 bases. The length of the CDR3 is 12 residues. CDR3 DNA sequence: TGTGCCTGGGGGACCGTCTCCTACGAGCAGTACTTC. Its protein is CAWGTVSYEQYF.

Ten or more counts support this clonotype. This chain connects TRBV20-1 to TRBJ2-6, with TRBD1 matching 10 bases. V lost 3 bases and J lost 1; bases outside the gene matches: 3. The CDR3 sequence is 16 residues long. The germline V gene has CDR1 DFQATT and CDR2 SNEGSKA (reference sequence). CDR3 nucleotide sequence: TGCAGTGCTAGGCCGGACAGGGGGTCTGGGGCCAACGTCCTGACTTTC. It encodes CSARPDRGSGANVLTF.

The table lists this clonotype with many counts. The rearrangement joins TRBV29-1 to TRBJ1-3; D ambiguous. This CDR3 has 13 amino acids. The V and J ends lost 6 bases and 1 base respectively, with 10 bases between them. The germline V gene has CDR1 SQVTM and CDR2 ANQGSEA. The CDR3 DNA follows: TGCAGCGTAGCACCCAGATCTGGAAACACCATATATTTT. Protein product: CSVAPRSGNTIYF.

This clonotype was observed a few times. The CDR3: CASSRALLSSYNSPLHF. Written as DNA, the CDR3 is TGCGCCAGCAGCCGTGCGTTGCTGAGCTCCTATAATTCACCCCTCCACTTT. V and J are TRBV4-3 and TRBJ1-6; D is unresolved. The CDR3 has 17 residues. Germline CDR1 is LGHNA and CDR2 is YSLEER. V was shortened by 4 bases and J by 0 bases, with 13 bases between the two germline ends.